Listed here are 20 T cell receptor beta chains from one sample, sequenced in a study of post-analysis software for immune sequencing data. Study outcomes and limitations: Higher frequency in patients than in controls was seen for about 5 TRBV segments, with TRBV5-6, TRBV5-1 and TRBV20-1 among them.

Libraries were made from TCR beta cDNA, and they carried unique molecular identifiers. TCRdb reanalysed the PCR reads using MiXCR and keeps one entry per CDR3 protein. There are 700,000 to 900,000 distinct CDR3 sequences in the sample; around 46% occur only once, and 4.9% lies in the top ten. No antigen has been identified for these receptors. Material: blood. The receptors come from a girl aged 10-17 years with multiple sclerosis.

The chain is built from TRBV6-6 and TRBJ2-4; D unclear. Deletions cut 6 bases from V and 13 bases from J, with 19 bases between. The CDR3 contains 13 residues. Per germline, CDR1 MNHNY and CDR2 SVGAGI (reference sequence). This CDR3 reads CASRKGFSYEQYF. The CDR3 DNA follows: TGTGCCAGCAGAAAGGGCTTCTCCTACGAACAGTACTTC.

This clonotype was seen a handful of times. The chain combines TRBV29-1 with TRBJ1-2; the D is unclear. CDR3 length: 12 residues. Trimming took off 6 bases at V and 7 bases at J, with 15 bases between the two ends. In germline, CDR1 is SQVTM, CDR2 ANQGSEA. The CDR3 region has the DNA TGCAGCGTCGAGACGCCGGGGAGTGGCTACACCTTC. Its protein is CSVETPGSGYTF.

The chain combines TRBV29-1 with TRBJ2-3, with 10 bases lining up with TRBD1. Germline V gene data show CDR1 as SQVTM and CDR2 as ANQGSEA. The CDR3 sequence is 14 residues long. Trimming cost V 5 bases and J 0 bases; bases outside gene matches: 2. CDR3 region: CSVRDRGSTDTQYF. The DNA for the CDR3 is TGCAGCGTTAGGGACAGGGGCAGCACAGATACGCAGTATTTT.

The chain has TRBV28 and TRBJ1-2; D gene ambiguous. This CDR3 is built from 12 residues. Trimming stripped 6 bases from V and 7 bases from J, with 12 bases between. Germline V CDR1 and CDR2: MDHEN, SYDVKM. CDR3 residues: CASSRTFSGYTF. The CDR3 coding sequence is TGTGCCAGCAGCCGCACCTTTAGTGGCTACACCTTC.

The V and J genes are TRBV2 and TRBJ2-1; 8 bases are a match to TRBD2. The CDR3 is 18 residues long. Germline V gene lookup returns CDR1 SNHLY and CDR2 FYNNEI. With 10 bases clipped from V and 4 bases from J, the junction kept 21 bases outside the gene matches. The CDR3 region is CATLQRGSSGELYNEQFF. The CDR3 DNA reads TGTGCCACACTCCAACGGGGAAGTAGCGGGGAATTATACAATGAGCAGTTCTTC.

The sample holds one count of this clonotype. The chain links TRBV19 to TRBJ2-7, with TRBD2 as a possible D gene (6 bases). There are 13 residues in the CDR3. The germline V gene encodes CDR1 LNHDA and CDR2 SQIVND (reference sequence). V was shortened by 8 bases and J by 3 bases, with 14 bases between the two germline ends. The CDR3 DNA sequence: TGTGCCAGTGCCTTCGGGAGTAACTACGAGCAGTACTTC. Protein sequence: CASAFGSNYEQYF.

There are a few counts of this clonotype. This chain links TRBV15 with TRBJ1-1; no reliable D call. The CDR3 runs 13 residues. The germline V gene has CDR1 LNHNV and CDR2 YYDKDF (reference sequence). Trimming removed 1 base at V and 7 bases at J, with 10 bases between. CDR3 bases: TGTGCCACCAGCAGAGTGGCGGGATTTGAAGCTTTCTTT. This gives the protein CATSRVAGFEAFF.

The rearrangement links TRBV7-6 to TRBJ2-7, with D possibly matching TRBD1 (5 bases). The J call is doubtful: the DNA matches TRBJ2-5 better. CDR1 SGHVS and CDR2 FNYEAQ come from the germline V gene. The CDR3 totals 16 residues. CDR3: CASSLVVMDMGETQYF. CDR3 in DNA: TGTGCCAGCAGCTTAGTGGTGATGGACATGGGGGAGACCCAGTACTTC.

This clonotype was counted a few times. This chain links TRBV7-9 with TRBJ2-3, with 9 bases lining up with TRBD2. V gave up 4 bases and J gave up 5 bases; unmatched junction bases: 13. This CDR3 contains 17 residues. Germline values: CDR1 SEHNR, CDR2 FQNEAQ (reference sequence). The CDR3 loop is CASSSLIGTSSGDTQYF. The CDR3 DNA is TGTGCCAGCAGCTCGTTAATCGGGACTAGCTCGGGAGATACGCAGTATTTT.

CDR3 residues: CASSLVSGTGPYNEQFF. The CDR3 DNA follows: TGTGCCAGCAGCTTAGTCTCCGGGACAGGGCCATACAATGAGCAGTTCTTC. V and J are TRBV7-3 and TRBJ2-1; TRBD1 matches at 9 bases. CDR1 is SGHTA and CDR2 is FQGTGA in the germline V gene. V trimming: 2 bases; J trimming: 4 bases; junction bases outside the gene matches: 9. The CDR3 totals 17 residues.

V is TRBV6-2 or TRBV6-3 and J is TRBJ1-1; a weak D match, TRBD1 (5 bases). There are 13 residues in the CDR3. CDR1 is MNHEY and CDR2 is SVGEGT in the germline V gene. V was shortened by 10 bases and J by 5 bases, with 17 bases between the two germline ends. CDR3 in amino acids: CATIGGSGTEAFF. DNA of the CDR3: TGTGCCACGATCGGGGGGTCTGGGACTGAAGCTTTCTTT.

This sequence joins TRBV7-2 and TRBJ2-1; TRBD2 agrees at 10 bases. CDR1 and CDR2 (germline): SGHTA, FQGNSA. Trimming at V came to 3 bases and at J to 9 bases, leaving 5 bases not matched to a gene. The CDR3 loop spans 14 amino acids. CDR3 protein: CASSLSGGALEQFF. The CDR3 DNA is TGTGCCAGCAGCTTGAGCGGGGGGGCCCTTGAGCAGTTCTTC.

The chain joins TRBV10-3 to TRBJ2-7; D unclear. The germline CDR1 and CDR2 sequences are ENHRY and SYGVKD. V was cut by 2 bases and J by 7 bases, with 9 bases left in between. The CDR3 length is 12 residues. CDR3 sequence (DNA): TGTGCCATCAGTGAGAGGTCCAATGAGCAGTACTTC. Translated: CAISERSNEQYF.

This chain connects TRBV7-9 to TRBJ2-7; tentatively, D is TRBD1 or TRBD2 (5 bases each). V was shortened by 5 bases and J by 2 bases, with 19 bases between the two germline ends. The CDR3 runs 16 residues. Germline values: CDR1 SEHNR, CDR2 FQNEAQ (reference sequence). CDR3 nucleotide sequence: TGTGCCAGCAGCACGAGCTCGGGGCTCATACCCTACGAGCAGTACTTC. Protein sequence: CASSTSSGLIPYEQYF.

This clonotype was seen only a few times. The chain recombines TRBV5-1 with TRBJ1-1, with 7 bases fitting TRBD1. J lost 0 bases, V lost 2 bases, and 10 bases had no gene match. CDR1 and CDR2 from the germline V gene are SGHRS and YFSETQ. The CDR3 has 17 amino acids. CDR3 in DNA: TGCGCCAGCAGCTTAGTGAGGACAGGTACTATGAACACTGAAGCTTTCTTT. Translation: CASSLVRTGTMNTEAFF.

The chain is built from TRBV20-1 and TRBJ2-3; D unclear. This CDR3 is built from 14 residues. CDR1 and CDR2 from the germline V gene are DFQATT and SNEGSKA (reference sequence). Trimming cost V 5 bases and J 3 bases, with 15 bases left between them. The CDR3 DNA is TGCAGTGCTCCCTGGCCTCTGGTGACAGATACGCAGTATTTT. Amino acid sequence: CSAPWPLVTDTQYF.

This clonotype was seen many times. The chain combines TRBV29-1 with TRBJ2-7, with D perhaps given as TRBD1 or TRBD2 (5 bases each). Germline V gene data show CDR1 as SQVTM and CDR2 as ANQGSEA. V was shortened by 4 bases and J by 5 bases, with 9 bases between the two germline ends. The CDR3 runs to 11 residues. The CDR3 loop is CSVAGDHEQYF. The CDR3 nucleotides are TGCAGCGTTGCCGGGGACCACGAGCAGTACTTC.

This clonotype was seen only a few times. The chain has TRBV7-2 and TRBJ2-1; the match to TRBD2 covers 10 bases. CDR3 length: 16 amino acids. V trimming: 0 bases; J trimming: 3 bases; junction bases outside the gene matches: 2. Looked up from germline, CDR1 is SGHTA and CDR2 is FQGNSA. The CDR3 DNA is TGTGCCAGCAGCTTAGCTAGGACTAGCGGCTACAATGAGCAGTTCTTC. It is translated as CASSLARTSGYNEQFF.

The chain couples TRBV6-1 to TRBJ2-7; either TRBD1 or TRBD2 may fit D (6 bases each). The J call is doubtful: the DNA matches TRBJ2-4 better. The CDR3 is 13 amino acids. Germline CDR1 is MNHNS and CDR2 is SASEGT. The CDR3 coding sequence is TGTGCCAGCAGTAGGGGGGTGAAAAACATTCAGTACTTC. It is translated as CASSRGVKNIQYF.

This chain joins TRBV27 and TRBJ2-7, with TRBD2 matching 8 bases. This CDR3 contains 16 residues. The germline V gene encodes CDR1 MNHEY and CDR2 SMNVEV (reference sequence). V shed 4 bases, J shed 2 bases, and the junction held 10 bases outside the gene matches. CDR3 loop: CASSSTGTRYTYEQYF. The CDR3 DNA reads as TGTGCCAGCAGTTCCACCGGGACTAGATATACCTACGAGCAGTACTTC.